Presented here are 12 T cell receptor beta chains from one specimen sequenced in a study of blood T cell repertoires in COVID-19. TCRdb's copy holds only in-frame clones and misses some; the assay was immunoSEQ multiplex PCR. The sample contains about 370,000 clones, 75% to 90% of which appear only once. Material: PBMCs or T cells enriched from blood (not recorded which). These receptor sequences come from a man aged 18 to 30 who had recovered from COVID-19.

The CDR3 spells CASSQQGTGSNYGYTF. The CDR3 nucleotides read TGTGCCAGCAGCCAACAAGGGACAGGGTCTAACTATGGCTACACCTTC. The rearrangement uses TRBV5-8 and TRBJ1-2; TRBD1 matches 9 bases. V lost 4 bases and J lost 0; bases outside the gene matches: 7. This CDR3 spans 16 amino acids. CDR1 is SGHTS and CDR2 is YDEGEE in the germline V gene.

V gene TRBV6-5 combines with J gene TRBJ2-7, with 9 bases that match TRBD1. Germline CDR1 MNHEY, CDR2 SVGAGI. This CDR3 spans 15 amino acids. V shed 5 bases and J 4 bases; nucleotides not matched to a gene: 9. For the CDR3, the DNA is TGTGCCAGCAGTAAATGGGGACAGGGAACTTACGAGCAGTACTTC. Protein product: CASSKWGQGTYEQYF.

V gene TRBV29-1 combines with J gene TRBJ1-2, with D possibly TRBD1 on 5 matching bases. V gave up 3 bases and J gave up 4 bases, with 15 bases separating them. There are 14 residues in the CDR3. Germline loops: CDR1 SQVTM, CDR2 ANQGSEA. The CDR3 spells CSVDVPGLGYGYTF. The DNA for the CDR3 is TGCAGCGTTGATGTACCAGGGTTGGGCTATGGCTACACCTTC.

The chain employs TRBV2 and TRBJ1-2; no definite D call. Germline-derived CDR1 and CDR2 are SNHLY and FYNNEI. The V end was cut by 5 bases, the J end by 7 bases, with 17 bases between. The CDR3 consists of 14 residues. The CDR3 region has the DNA TGTGCCAGCAGTCTACTAGTTAACTATGGTGGCTACACCTTC. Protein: CASSLLVNYGGYTF.

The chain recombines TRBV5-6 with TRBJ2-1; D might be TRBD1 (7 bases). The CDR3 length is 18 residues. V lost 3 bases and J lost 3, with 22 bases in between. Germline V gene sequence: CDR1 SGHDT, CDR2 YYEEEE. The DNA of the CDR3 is TGTGCCAGCAGCTGGCTAGTCGGGGGCAGGGGGTTCTACAATGAGCAGTTCTTC. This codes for CASSWLVGGRGFYNEQFF.

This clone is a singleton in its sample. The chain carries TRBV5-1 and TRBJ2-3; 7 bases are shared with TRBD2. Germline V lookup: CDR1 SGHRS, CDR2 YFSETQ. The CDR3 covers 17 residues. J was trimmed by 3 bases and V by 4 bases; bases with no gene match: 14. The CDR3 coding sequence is TGCGCCAGCAGCGGTACCACTTACGGGGGGTTAACAGATACGCAGTATTTT. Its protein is CASSGTTYGGLTDTQYF.

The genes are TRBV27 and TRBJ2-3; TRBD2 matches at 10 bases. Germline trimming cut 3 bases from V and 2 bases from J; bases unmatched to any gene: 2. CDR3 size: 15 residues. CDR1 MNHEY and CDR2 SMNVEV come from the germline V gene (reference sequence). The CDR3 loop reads CASSFSGGATDTQYF. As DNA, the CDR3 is TGTGCCAGCAGTTTCAGCGGGGGGGCCACAGATACGCAGTATTTT.

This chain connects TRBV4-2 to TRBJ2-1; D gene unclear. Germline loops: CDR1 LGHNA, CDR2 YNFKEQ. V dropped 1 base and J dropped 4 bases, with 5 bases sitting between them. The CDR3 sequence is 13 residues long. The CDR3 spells CASSQAGYNEQFF. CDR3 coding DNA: TGTGCCAGCAGCCAAGCGGGTTACAATGAGCAGTTCTTC.

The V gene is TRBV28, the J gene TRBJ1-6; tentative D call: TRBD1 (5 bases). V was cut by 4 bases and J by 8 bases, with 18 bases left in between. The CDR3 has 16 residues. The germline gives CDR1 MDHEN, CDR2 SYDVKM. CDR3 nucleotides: TGTGCCAGCAGTTCATCCCCGGGGGGAGGGGATTCACCCCTCCACTTT. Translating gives CASSSSPGGGDSPLHF.

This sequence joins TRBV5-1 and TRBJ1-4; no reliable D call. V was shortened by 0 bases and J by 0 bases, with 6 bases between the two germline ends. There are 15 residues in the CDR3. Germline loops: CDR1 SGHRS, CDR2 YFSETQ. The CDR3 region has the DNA TGCGCCAGCAGCTTGGAGTCTACAACTAATGAAAAACTGTTTTTT. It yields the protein CASSLESTTNEKLFF.

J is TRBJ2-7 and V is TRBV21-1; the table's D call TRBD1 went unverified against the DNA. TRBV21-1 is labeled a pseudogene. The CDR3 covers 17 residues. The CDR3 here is CASSKGDSPTGSYEQYF. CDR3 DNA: TGTGCCAGCAGCAAAGGTGACAGCCCGACAGGCTCCTACGAGCAGTACTTC.

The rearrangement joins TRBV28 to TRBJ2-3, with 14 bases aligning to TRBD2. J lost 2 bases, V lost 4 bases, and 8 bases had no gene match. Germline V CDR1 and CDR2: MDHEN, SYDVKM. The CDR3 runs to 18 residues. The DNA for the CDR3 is TGTGCCAGCAGTTCCGCCCTGACTAGCGGGAGGGCCACAGATACGCAGTATTTT. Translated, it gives CASSSALTSGRATDTQYF. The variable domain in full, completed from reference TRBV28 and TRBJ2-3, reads DVKVTQSSRYLVKRTGEKVFLECVQDMDHENMFWYRQDPGLGLRLIYFSYDVKMKEKGDIPEGYSVSREKKERFSLILESASTNQTSMYLCASSSALTSGRATDTQYFGPGTRLTVL.